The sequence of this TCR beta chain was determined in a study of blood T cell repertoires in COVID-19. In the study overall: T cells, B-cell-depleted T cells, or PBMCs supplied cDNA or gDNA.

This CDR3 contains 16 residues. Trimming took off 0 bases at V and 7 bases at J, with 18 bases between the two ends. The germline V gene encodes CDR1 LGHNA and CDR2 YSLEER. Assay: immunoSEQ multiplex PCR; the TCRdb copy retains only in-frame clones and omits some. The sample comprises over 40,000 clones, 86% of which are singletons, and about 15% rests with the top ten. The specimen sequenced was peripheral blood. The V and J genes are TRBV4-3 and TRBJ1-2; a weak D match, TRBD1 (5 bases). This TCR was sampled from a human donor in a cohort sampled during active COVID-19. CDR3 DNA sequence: TGCGCCAGCAGCCAAGAACAGGATTACTACCGAGGTGGCTACACCTTC. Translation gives CASSQEQDYYRGGYTF.